The table lists the clone carrying this TCR beta chain with a count of one. The target antigen is unknown. The sample originates from a study of graft-versus-host responses after intestinal transplantation. Findings and limits, study-wide: Recipient marrow harbored GvH clones, some of which surfaced first in ileum or blood.

The length of the CDR3 is 14 residues. Germline CDR1 ENHRY, CDR2 SYGVKD. Trimming cost V 0 bases and J 4 bases, with 9 bases left between them. TCRdb keeps only in-frame clones here, not all; method: immunoSEQ multiplex PCR. The sample has roughly 12,000 clones, around 88% seen once. The source of this sequence is a human patient who received an intestinal transplant, so some T cells may come from the graft donor. This chain uses TRBV10-3 with TRBJ2-5, with D hard to call. Material: PBMCs, obtained roughly 19 weeks after transplant. Here the CDR3 DNA reads TGTGCCATCAGTGAGTCTTCTGTATCAGAGACCCAGTACTTC. Translated: CAISESSVSETQYF.